The clone carrying this TCR beta chain showed up just once. What it binds is not known. This CDR3 is built from 16 residues. V dropped 6 bases and J dropped 8 bases, with 22 bases sitting between them. Looked up from germline, CDR1 is SGHNT and CDR2 is YENEEA. This sample stems from a study of T cell responses to AZD1222 COVID-19 vaccine. Study results and caveats: Sampling that yielded the repertoires occurred only after the peak T cell response. It was only a handful of AZD1222 recipients who were seropositive at baseline. Spike regions recognized by vaccine-associated CD4 TCRs spanned the protein, led by 160-218 and 743-854.

Profiled with immunoSEQ multiplex PCR; TCRdb holds only in-frame clones, not every one. The table has 50,000 to 60,000 clones, approximately 88% seen once. The sequences come from peripheral blood, collected on day 0 of AZD1222 vaccination. V usage is TRBV11-3 and J usage is TRBJ2-2; D possibly corresponds to TRBD2 (6 bases). This receptor was obtained from an adult in good health. The DNA of the CDR3 is TGTGCCAGCAGGGAACACGGGCAAGCGGGCATAGGGGAGCTGTTTTTT. It is translated as CASREHGQAGIGELFF.